The clone carrying this TCR beta chain was seen just once. This record belongs to a study of blood T cell repertoires in COVID-19. Study at large: Sample material is recorded as cDNA or gDNA derived from T cells, B-cell-depleted T cells, or PBMCs.

Method: immunoSEQ multiplex PCR; TCRdb's copy keeps in-frame clones and lacks some. This table holds roughly 250,000 clones, around 83% found once. Germline CDR1 reads MDHEN; CDR2 reads SYDVKM. The CDR3 loop spans 14 amino acids. Trimming at V came to 4 bases and at J to 3 bases, leaving 3 bases not matched to a gene. The chain joins TRBV28 to TRBJ2-5; 9 bases line up with TRBD1. The TCR was taken from a woman between 50 and 59 years old with acute or convalescent COVID-19. Source material: peripheral blood. This CDR3 reads CASSSRTGEETQYF. CDR3 sequence (DNA): TGTGCCAGCAGTTCCAGGACAGGGGAAGAGACCCAGTACTTC.